Listed below are T cell receptor beta chains from one sample, sequenced in a study of blood T cell repertoires in COVID-19. The protocol was immunoSEQ multiplex PCR, while the TCRdb copy is restricted to in-frame clones and leaves out a portion. The sample carries some 300,000 clones, 88% recorded once. The source material was PBMCs or T cells enriched from blood (not recorded which). The receptors stem from a woman aged 25 to 39 who had recovered from COVID-19. CDR3s include the opening cysteine and the closing phenylalanine or tryptophan. The D gene is left open where the match is weak. A row's size may be missing; if present it is once, few, many or a size class.

length,D,J,V,size,DNA,CDR3
15,-,TRBJ2-7,TRBV11-2,-,TGTGCCAGCAGCCTGAGTTTTGCTCCCCAATACGAGCAGTACTTC,CASSLSFAPQYEQYF
22,-,TRBJ1-5,TRBV7-8,-,TGTGCCAGCAGCTCCTCGGGTCCCAGCGGTCTACCGGGAGGGTATAGCAATCAGCCCCAGCATTTT,CASSSSGPSGLPGGYSNQPQHF
13,-,TRBJ2-1,TRBV2,-,TGTGCCAGCAGTACTAGCTCCTACAATGAGCAGTTCTTC,CASSTSSYNEQFF
15,TRBD1,TRBJ2-7,TRBV10-3,-,TGTGCCACCGCACCAGGGACAGAGGTACGCTACGAGCAGTACTTC,CATAPGTEVRYEQYF
12,-,TRBJ2-7,TRBV29-1,few,TGCAGCGTCGCGGGACAGACCTACGAGCAGTACTTC,CSVAGQTYEQYF
14,TRBD1,TRBJ1-1,TRBV7-3,-,TGTGCCAGCAGCTGGCAGGGGGCGGGCACTGAAGCTTTCTTT,CASSWQGAGTEAFF
15,-,TRBJ2-7,TRBV7-2,-,TGTGCCAGCAGCCCCTTAAGGGGTTTTGGCCACGAGCAGTACTTC,CASSPLRGFGHEQYF
12,-,TRBJ1-1,TRBV20-1,-,TGCAGTGCTAGTCCGCAAAGGGAGGGAGCTTTCTTT,CSASPQREGAFF
14,TRBD1,TRBJ1-2,TRBV6-5,-,TGTGCCAGCAGTTACTCCCCAGGGGGCGATGGCTACACCTTC,CASSYSPGGDGYTF
16,-,TRBJ1-1,TRBV20-1,-,TGCAGTGCTAGTGTCAGAACCGACTCCATGAACACTGAAGCTTTCTTT,CSASVRTDSMNTEAFF
19,TRBD1,TRBJ1-2,TRBV27,-,TGTGCCAGCAGTCCAGAAGGACAGGGAAAATTGGTCCGGCACTATGGCTACACCTTC,CASSPEGQGKLVRHYGYTF
17,TRBD2,TRBJ2-5,TRBV15,-,TGTGCCACCAGCAGGGATTCCCTCCTAGCGGCACAAGAGACCCAGTACTTC,CATSRDSLLAAQETQYF
16,TRBD1,TRBJ2-7,TRBV4-1,few,TGCGCCAGCAGCCAAGATTCCGGGACAGGGGCCTACGAGCAGTACTTC,CASSQDSGTGAYEQYF
15,-,TRBJ1-1,TRBV9,-,TGTGCCAGCAGCGATATACAGGTCCCCTCCACTGAAGCTTTCTTT,CASSDIQVPSTEAFF
15,TRBD2,TRBJ2-4,TRBV19,once,TGTGCCAGTAGTACGTGGTCGGGAGGCCTGGGGATTCAGTACTTC,CASSTWSGGLGIQYF
15,-,TRBJ1-2,TRBV27,-,TGTGCCAGCAGTTCGCACAGGGAAAGGGGCTATGGCTACACCTTC,CASSSHRERGYGYTF
15,-,TRBJ1-5,TRBV6-5,-,TGTGCCAGCGACTGGGAGAACCTCAGCAATCAGCCCCAGCATTTT,CASDWENLSNQPQHF
14,TRBD1,TRBJ2-1,TRBV13,-,TGTGCCAGCAGCTCGGGACAGTTAAACCATGAGCAGTTCTTC,CASSSGQLNHEQFF
15,-,TRBJ1-2,TRBV5-1,few,TGCGCCAGCAGCTTGGGGGTTACAGGGTTTAATGGCTACACCTTC,CASSLGVTGFNGYTF
11,-,TRBJ1-4,TRBV7-9,-,TGTGCCAGCAGCTTAAGCGAAAAACTGTTTTTT,CASSLSEKLFF
14,TRBD1,TRBJ1-6,TRBV13,-,TGTGCCAGCAGCCAGACAGGGGGGGGATCACCCCTCCACTTT,CASSQTGGGSPLHF
13,-,TRBJ2-7,TRBV28,-,TGTGCCAGCGTGCGGGGTGACTCCTACGAGCAGTACTTC,CASVRGDSYEQYF
15,TRBD2,TRBJ2-1,TRBV4-3,-,TGCGCCAGCAGCCAAGAGAGCGGGGGGGCCGATGAGCAGTTCTTC,CASSQESGGADEQFF
14,-,TRBJ1-5,TRBV28,-,TGTGCCAGCAGCACTCAGGGGTTAGGTCAGCCCCAGCATTTT,CASSTQGLGQPQHF
15,-,TRBJ1-1,TRBV7-9,-,TGTGCCAGCAGCTACGACCTCGTCGGGAGCACTGAAGCTTTCTTT,CASSYDLVGSTEAFF
17,TRBD1,TRBJ1-3,TRBV9,-,TGTGCCAGCAGCGCCGGGGGACAGGGAGGTTTTGGAAACACCATATATTTT,CASSAGGQGGFGNTIYF
14,TRBD2,TRBJ2-7,TRBV27,-,TGTGCCAGCAGTAGACTAGCGGGAGGATACGAGCAGTACTTC,CASSRLAGGYEQYF
14,TRBD1,TRBJ2-7,TRBV19,-,TGTGCCAGTAGTATAGCATTGGACAGGGTCGAGCAGTACTTC,CASSIALDRVEQYF
13,-,TRBJ1-1,TRBV28,many,TGTGCCAGCAGACGACAGTTGAACACTGAAGCTTTCTTT,CASRRQLNTEAFF
16,-,TRBJ1-1,TRBV9,-,TGTGCCAGCAGCGTAGATGGCAGGGCCATGAACACTGAAGCTTTCTTT,CASSVDGRAMNTEAFF
16,-,TRBJ2-3,TRBV7-9,-,TGTGCCAGCAGCTTAAGGTCGGGGGTGGGAGCAGATACGCAGTATTTT,CASSLRSGVGADTQYF
13,-,TRBJ1-5,TRBV19,once,TGTGCCAGTACCCCACGGTTCAATCAGCCCCAGCATTTT,CASTPRFNQPQHF
14,-,TRBJ1-4,TRBV19,-,TGTGCCAGCACGCACAGAGCAACTAATGAAAAACTGTTTTTT,CASTHRATNEKLFF
14,-,TRBJ1-1,TRBV7-9,-,TGTGCCAGCAGCAAACTCGGTGGGGAGACTGAAGCTTTCTTT,CASSKLGGETEAFF
15,-,TRBJ2-7,TRBV3-1/TRBV3-2,-,TGTGCCAGCAGCCAAGAGAGCGGTACCTACTACGAGCAGTACTTC,CASSQESGTYYEQYF
15,TRBD1,TRBJ2-7,TRBV6-5,-,TGTGCCAGCAGTTACTCTTGGGACAGCTCCTACGAGCAGTACTTC,CASSYSWDSSYEQYF
15,TRBD2,TRBJ2-3,TRBV29-1,-,TGCAGCGTTGAGACTAGCGGGAAAAGCACAGATACGCAGTATTTT,CSVETSGKSTDTQYF
16,TRBD1,TRBJ2-3,TRBV11-3,-,TGTGCCAGCAGTTTAAGCGTGACAGGGGGTCCGGATACGCAGTATTTT,CASSLSVTGGPDTQYF
13,TRBD1,TRBJ1-2,TRBV7-2,-,TGTGCCAGCAGCCTCAGACAGGGAAGGGGCTACACCTTC,CASSLRQGRGYTF
16,TRBD1,TRBJ1-6,TRBV18,-,TGTGCCAGCTCACTAGGGACAGAACGAAGGGACTCACCCCTCCACTTT,CASSLGTERRDSPLHF
14,-,TRBJ2-1,TRBV3-1/TRBV3-2,once,TGTGCCAGCAGCCAAGATCCCCAGGGCAATGAGCAGTTCTTC,CASSQDPQGNEQFF